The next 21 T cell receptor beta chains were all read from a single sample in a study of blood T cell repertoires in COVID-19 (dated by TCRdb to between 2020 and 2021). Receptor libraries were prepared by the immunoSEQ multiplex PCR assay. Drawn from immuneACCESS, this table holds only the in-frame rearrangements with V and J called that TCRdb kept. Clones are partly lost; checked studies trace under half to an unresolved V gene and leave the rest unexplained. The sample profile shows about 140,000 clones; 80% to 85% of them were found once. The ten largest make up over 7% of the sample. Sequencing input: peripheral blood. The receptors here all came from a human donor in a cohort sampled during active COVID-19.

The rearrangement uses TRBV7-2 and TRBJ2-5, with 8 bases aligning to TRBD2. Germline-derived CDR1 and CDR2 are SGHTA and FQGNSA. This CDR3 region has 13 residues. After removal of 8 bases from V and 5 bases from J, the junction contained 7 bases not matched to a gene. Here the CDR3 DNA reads TGTGCCAGCGGGCCGGGGGGGCCTGAGACCCAGTACTTC. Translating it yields CASGPGGPETQYF.

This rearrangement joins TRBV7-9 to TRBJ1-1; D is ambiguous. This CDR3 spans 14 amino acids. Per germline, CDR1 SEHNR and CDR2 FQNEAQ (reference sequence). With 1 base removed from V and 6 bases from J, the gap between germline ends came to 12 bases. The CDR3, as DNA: TGTGCCAGCAGCTTAGAAAACTCCCCGGCTGAAGCTTTCTTT. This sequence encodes CASSLENSPAEAFF.

CDR3 amino acids: CASSGIGGNQPQHF. The CDR3 DNA sequence: TGTGCCAGCAGTGGGATCGGGGGCAATCAGCCCCAGCATTTT. The rearrangement joins TRBV25-1 to TRBJ1-5; D is unclear. V was clipped by 4 bases and J by 2 bases, with 9 bases between them. Germline CDR1 and CDR2: MGHDK and SYGVNS. CDR3 length: 14 residues.

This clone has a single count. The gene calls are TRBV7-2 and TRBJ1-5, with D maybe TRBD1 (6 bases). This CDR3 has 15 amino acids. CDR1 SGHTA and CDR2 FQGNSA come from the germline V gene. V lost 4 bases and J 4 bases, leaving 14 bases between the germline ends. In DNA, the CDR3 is TGTGCCAGCAGCTATTCCGGGACAAGAAATCAGCCCCAGCATTTT. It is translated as CASSYSGTRNQPQHF.

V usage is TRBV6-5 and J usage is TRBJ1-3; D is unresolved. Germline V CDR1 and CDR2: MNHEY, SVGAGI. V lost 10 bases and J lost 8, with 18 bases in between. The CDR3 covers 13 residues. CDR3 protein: CATLLGLRDTIYF. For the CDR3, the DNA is TGTGCCACCCTGCTTGGCCTACGGGACACCATATATTTT.

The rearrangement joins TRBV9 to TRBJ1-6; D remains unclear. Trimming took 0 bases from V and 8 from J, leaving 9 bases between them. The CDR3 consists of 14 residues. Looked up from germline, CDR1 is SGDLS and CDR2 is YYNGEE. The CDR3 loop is CASSVESVYSPLHF. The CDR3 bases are TGTGCCAGCAGCGTAGAGTCGGTTTATTCACCCCTCCACTTT.

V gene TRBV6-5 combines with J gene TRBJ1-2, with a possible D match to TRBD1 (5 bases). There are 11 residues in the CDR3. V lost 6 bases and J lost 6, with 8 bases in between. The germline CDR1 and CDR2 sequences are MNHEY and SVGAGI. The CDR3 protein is CASSRRDGYTF. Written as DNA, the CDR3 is TGTGCCAGCAGCCGCAGGGATGGCTACACCTTC.

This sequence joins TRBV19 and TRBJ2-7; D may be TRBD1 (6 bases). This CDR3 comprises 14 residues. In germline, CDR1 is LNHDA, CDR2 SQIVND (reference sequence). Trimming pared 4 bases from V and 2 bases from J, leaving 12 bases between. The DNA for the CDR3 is TGTGCCAGTAGTACCAGGGGTCTGACCTACGAGCAGTACTTC. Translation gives CASSTRGLTYEQYF.

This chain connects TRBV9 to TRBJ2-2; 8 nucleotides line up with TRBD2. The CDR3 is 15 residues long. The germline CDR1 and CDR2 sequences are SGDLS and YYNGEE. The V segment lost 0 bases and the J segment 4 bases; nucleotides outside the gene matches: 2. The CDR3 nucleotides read TGTGCCAGCAGCGTAGACCGGGGGGGCACCGGGGAGCTGTTTTTT. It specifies CASSVDRGGTGELFF.

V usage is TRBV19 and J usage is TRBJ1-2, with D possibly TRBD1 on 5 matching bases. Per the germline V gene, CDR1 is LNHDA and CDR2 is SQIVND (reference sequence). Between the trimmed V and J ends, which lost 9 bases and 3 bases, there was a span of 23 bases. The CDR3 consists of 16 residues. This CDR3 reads CASETRRGPEDYGYTF. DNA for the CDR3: TGTGCCAGCGAAACGCGGAGGGGCCCAGAGGACTATGGCTACACCTTC.

The CDR3 reads CASSRGLISGNTIYF. CDR3 sequence (DNA): TGCGCCAGCAGCCGAGGACTGATCTCTGGAAACACCATATATTTT. The genes are TRBV4-1 and TRBJ1-3; D is unresolved. The CDR3 covers 15 residues. Between the trimmed V and J ends, which lost 4 bases and 0 bases, there was a span of 10 bases. Germline-derived CDR1 and CDR2 are MGHRA and YSYEKL.

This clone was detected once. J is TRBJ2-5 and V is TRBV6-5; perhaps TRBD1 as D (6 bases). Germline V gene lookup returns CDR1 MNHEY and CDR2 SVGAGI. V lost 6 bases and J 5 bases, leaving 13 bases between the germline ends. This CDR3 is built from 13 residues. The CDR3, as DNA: TGTGCCAGCAGCATACAGGGAATCGAGACCCAGTACTTC. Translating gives CASSIQGIETQYF.

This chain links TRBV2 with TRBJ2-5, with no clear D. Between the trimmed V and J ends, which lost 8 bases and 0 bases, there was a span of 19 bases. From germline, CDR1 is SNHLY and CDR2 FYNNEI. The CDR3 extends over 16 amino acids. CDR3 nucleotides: TGTGCCAGCGCCCCCCCTGACAAATTTTACCAAGAGACCCAGTACTTC. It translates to CASAPPDKFYQETQYF.

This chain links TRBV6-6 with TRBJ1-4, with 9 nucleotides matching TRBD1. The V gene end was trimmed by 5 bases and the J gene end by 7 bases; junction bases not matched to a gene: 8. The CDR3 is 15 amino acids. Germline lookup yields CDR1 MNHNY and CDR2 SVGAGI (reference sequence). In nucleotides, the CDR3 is TGTGCCAGCAGTACTGGGACAGGGAGGAGTGAAAAACTGTTTTTT. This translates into CASSTGTGRSEKLFF.

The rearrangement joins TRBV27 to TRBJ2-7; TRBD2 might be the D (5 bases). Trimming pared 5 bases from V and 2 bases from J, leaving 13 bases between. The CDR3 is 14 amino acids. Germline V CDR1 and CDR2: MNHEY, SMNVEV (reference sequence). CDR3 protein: CASSLSGRTYEQYF. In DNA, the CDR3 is TGTGCCAGCAGTCTAAGCGGACGGACCTACGAGCAGTACTTC.

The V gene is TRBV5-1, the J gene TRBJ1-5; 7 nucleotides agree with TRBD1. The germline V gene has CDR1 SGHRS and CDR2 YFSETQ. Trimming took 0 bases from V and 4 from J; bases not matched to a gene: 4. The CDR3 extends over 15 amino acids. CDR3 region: CASSLDAGGNQPQHF. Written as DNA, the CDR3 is TGCGCCAGCAGCTTGGATGCAGGGGGGAATCAGCCCCAGCATTTT. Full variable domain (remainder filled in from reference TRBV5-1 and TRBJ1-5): KAGVTQTPRYLIKTRGQQVTLSCSPISGHRSVSWYQQTPGQGLQFLFEYFSETQRNKGNFPGRFSGRQFSNSRSEMNVSTLELGDSALYLCASSLDAGGNQPQHFGDGTRLSIL.

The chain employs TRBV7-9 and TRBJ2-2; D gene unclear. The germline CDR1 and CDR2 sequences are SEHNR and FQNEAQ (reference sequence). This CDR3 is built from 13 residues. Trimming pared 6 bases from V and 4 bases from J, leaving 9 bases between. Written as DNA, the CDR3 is TGTGCCAGCAGACAGTTCCCCACCGGGGAGCTGTTTTTT. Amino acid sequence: CASRQFPTGELFF.

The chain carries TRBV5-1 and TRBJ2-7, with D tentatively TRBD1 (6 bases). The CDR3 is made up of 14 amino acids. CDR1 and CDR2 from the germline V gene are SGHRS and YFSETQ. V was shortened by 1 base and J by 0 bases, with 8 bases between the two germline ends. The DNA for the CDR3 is TGCGCCAGCAGCTTGACAGGGATCTCCTACGAGCAGTACTTC. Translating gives CASSLTGISYEQYF.

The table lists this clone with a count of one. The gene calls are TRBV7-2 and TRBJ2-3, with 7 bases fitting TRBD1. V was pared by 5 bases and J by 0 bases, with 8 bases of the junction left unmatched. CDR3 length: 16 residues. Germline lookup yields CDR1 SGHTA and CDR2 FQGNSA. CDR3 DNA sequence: TGTGCCAGCAGCCCATCAAGGGGGCGCAGCACAGATACGCAGTATTTT. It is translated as CASSPSRGRSTDTQYF.

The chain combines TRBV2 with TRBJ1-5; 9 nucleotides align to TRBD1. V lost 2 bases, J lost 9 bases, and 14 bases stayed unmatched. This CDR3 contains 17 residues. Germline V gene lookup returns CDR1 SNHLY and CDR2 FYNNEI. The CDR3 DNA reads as TGTGCCAGCAGTGAATTAAGTGGACCGGGACAGGGTAGGCCCCAGCATTTT. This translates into CASSELSGPGQGRPQHF.

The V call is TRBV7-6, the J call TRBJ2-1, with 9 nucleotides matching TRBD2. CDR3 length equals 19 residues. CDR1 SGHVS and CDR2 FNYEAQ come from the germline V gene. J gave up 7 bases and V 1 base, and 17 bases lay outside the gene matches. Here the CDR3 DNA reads TGTGCCAGCAGCTTAGATCCCATAGGCGGGGGGGCCGGTTATAATGAGCAGTTCTTC. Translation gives CASSLDPIGGGAGYNEQFF.